This T cell receptor (beta chain) was sequenced in a study of blood T cell repertoires in COVID-19. Study summary: Acute and convalescent COVID-19 specimens originated in the United States, Italy and Spain.

This CDR3 region has 15 residues. Germline-derived CDR1 and CDR2 are MNHEY and SVGAGI. Trimming pared 5 bases from V and 1 base from J, leaving 13 bases between. In the authors' methods: Amplified reference gene primers provided the basis for estimating nucleated cell counts. Repertoires were generated with immunoSEQ multiplex PCR, while TCRdb's copy carries only in-frame clones and drops some. V, J and clone size reflect that table, while D and trimming were determined from the DNA. The sample includes about 480,000 clones, around nine tenths of them seen just once. Cohort allocation depended upon clinical history that participants reported. Cohort 3 recovery required two negative PCRs, clearance, or symptom resolution.

Sequenced: PBMCs or T cells enriched from blood (not recorded which). The TCR originated in a woman aged 40 to 50 who had recovered from COVID-19. The chain uses TRBV6-5 and TRBJ2-3; D remains ambiguous. The chain's CDR3 is CASSKSPAGTDTQYF. The CDR3 region has the DNA TGTGCCAGCAGTAAGAGCCCGGCGGGCACAGATACGCAGTATTTT.